This TCR beta chain was captured in a study of Graves' ophthalmopathy and Graves' hyperthyroidism. This clonotype was counted at least ten times. The antigen remains unidentified. For donors with ophthalmopathy, the disease showed moderate-to-severe activity, reached CAS ≥3 and NOSPECS ≥4, and had lasted under 3 months. Fresh peripheral blood, around 10 ml, was the PBMC source. Amplification of the TCR beta CDR3 regions used RNA transcripts (as template). Scientists carried out first-round RT-PCR using HTBI primers and then a second-round multiplex PCR. One entry per CDR3 protein results from TCRdb running MiXCR on the multiplex PCR reads. Among about half a million distinct CDR3 sequences listed, approximately 15% were seen once. Trimming removed 4 bases at V and 2 bases at J, with 9 bases between. This CDR3 has 13 amino acids. Germline V lookup: CDR1 MDHEN, CDR2 SYDVKM. Study results and limitations: Among expanded thyroid clonotypes above 0.001 frequency, most also occurred in blood.

The receptor's source is a woman under 40 with Graves' ophthalmopathy. The chain has TRBV28 and TRBJ2-7; maybe TRBD2 (6 bases). The sample consisted of blood. CDR3 DNA: TGTGCCAGCAGTTCCCGCGGGACCTACGAGCAGTACTTC. Encoded protein: CASSSRGTYEQYF.